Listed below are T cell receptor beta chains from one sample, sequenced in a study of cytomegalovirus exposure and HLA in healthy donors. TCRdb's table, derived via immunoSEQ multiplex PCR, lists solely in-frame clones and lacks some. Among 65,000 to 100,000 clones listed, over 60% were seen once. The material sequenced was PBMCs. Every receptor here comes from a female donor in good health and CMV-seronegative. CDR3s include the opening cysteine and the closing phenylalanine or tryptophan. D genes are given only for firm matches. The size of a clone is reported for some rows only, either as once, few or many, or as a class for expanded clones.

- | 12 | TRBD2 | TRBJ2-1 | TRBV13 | CASSSSGDEQFF | TGTGCCAGCAGCTCTAGCGGGGATGAGCAGTTCTTC
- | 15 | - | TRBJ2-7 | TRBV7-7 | CASSLGPGPQGEQYF | TGTGCTAGCAGCTTAGGGCCAGGTCCTCAGGGGGAGCAGTACTTC
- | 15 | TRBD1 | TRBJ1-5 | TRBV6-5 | CASSSTGEWNQPQHF | TGTGCCAGCAGTTCGACAGGGGAGTGGAATCAGCCCCAGCATTTT
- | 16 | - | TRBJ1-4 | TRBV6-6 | CASSYSPGNSGEKLFF | TGTGCCAGCAGTTACTCGCCCGGGAATAGCGGTGAAAAACTGTTTTTT
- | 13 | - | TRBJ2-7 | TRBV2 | CASSEESSYEQYF | TGTGCCAGCAGTGAAGAGTCCAGCTACGAGCAGTACTTC
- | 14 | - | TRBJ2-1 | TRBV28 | CASSNFFAYNEQFF | TGTGCCAGCAGTAACTTCTTTGCCTACAATGAGCAGTTCTTC
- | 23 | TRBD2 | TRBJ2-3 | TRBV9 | CASRPPSLAGGRGGRIGTDTQYF | TGTGCCAGCAGGCCCCCCTCACTAGCGGGGGGACGGGGGGGCAGGATAGGTACAGATACGCAGTATTTT
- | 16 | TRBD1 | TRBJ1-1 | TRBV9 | CASSFQDRGGVTEAFF | TGTGCCAGCAGCTTCCAGGACAGGGGAGGGGTCACTGAAGCTTTCTTT
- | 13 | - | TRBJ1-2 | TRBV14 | CASSPDSNYGYTF | TGTGCCAGCAGCCCGGACAGTAACTATGGCTACACCTTC
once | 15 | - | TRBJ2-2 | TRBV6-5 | CASRPPGVNTGELFF | TGTGCCAGCAGGCCACCGGGAGTTAACACCGGGGAGCTGTTTTTT
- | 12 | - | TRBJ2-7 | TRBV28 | CASRLAAYEQYF | TGTGCCAGCAGACTAGCAGCCTACGAGCAGTACTTC
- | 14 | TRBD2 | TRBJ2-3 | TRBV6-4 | CASSSGRDSRTQYF | TGTGCCAGTTCTAGCGGGAGGGACTCTCGGACGCAGTATTTT
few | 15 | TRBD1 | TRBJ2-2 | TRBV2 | CASSGARGRGGELFF | TGTGCCAGCAGTGGGGCCAGGGGGCGAGGCGGGGAGCTGTTTTTT
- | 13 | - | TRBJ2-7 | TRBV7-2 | CASRPFGTSEQYF | TGTGCCAGCAGGCCTTTTGGGACTTCCGAGCAGTACTTC
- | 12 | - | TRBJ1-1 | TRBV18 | CASSPSTGEAFF | TGTGCCAGCTCACCGTCGACAGGTGAAGCTTTCTTT
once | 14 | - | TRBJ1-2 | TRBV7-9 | CASSPGRGSYGYTF | TGTGCCAGCAGCCCTGGTCGGGGGTCCTATGGCTACACCTTC
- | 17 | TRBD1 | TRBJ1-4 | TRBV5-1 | CASSLAGQGSGNEKLFF | TGCGCCAGCAGCTTGGCGGGACAGGGTTCCGGGAATGAAAAACTGTTTTTT
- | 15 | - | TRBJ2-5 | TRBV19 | CASSIAQGEGETQYF | TGTGCCAGTAGTATAGCACAGGGTGAGGGAGAGACCCAGTACTTC
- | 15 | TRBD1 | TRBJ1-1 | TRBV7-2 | CASSPQGTMNTEAFF | TGTGCCAGCAGCCCACAGGGGACAATGAACACTGAAGCTTTCTTT
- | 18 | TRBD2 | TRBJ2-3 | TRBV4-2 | CASSQDHLRLAGADTQYF | TGTGCCAGCAGCCAAGATCACTTGCGACTAGCGGGAGCAGATACGCAGTATTTT
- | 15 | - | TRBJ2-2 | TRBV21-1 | CASTPGGGLTGELFF | TGTGCCAGCACCCCCGGAGGGGGCCTCACCGGGGAGCTGTTTTTT
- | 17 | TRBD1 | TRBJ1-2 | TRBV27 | CASSPGGMDRAVYGYTF | TGTGCCAGCAGTCCAGGGGGGATGGACAGGGCAGTCTATGGCTACACCTTC
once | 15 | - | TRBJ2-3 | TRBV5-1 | CASGNRGSDLDTQYF | TGCGCCAGCGGAAATAGGGGTTCAGACCTGGATACGCAGTATTTT
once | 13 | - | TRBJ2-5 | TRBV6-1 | CASGLGGQETQYF | TGTGCCAGCGGGTTGGGGGGTCAAGAGACCCAGTACTTC
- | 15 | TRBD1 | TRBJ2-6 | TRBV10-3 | CAIRQGGSGANVLTF | TGTGCCATCAGACAGGGGGGCTCTGGGGCCAACGTCCTGACTTTC
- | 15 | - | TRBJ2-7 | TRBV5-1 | CASSSGQPGEYEQYF | TGCGCCAGCAGCTCCGGACAGCCCGGGGAGTACGAGCAGTACTTC
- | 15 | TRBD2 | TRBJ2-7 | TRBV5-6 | CASSGRLAESYEQYF | TGTGCCAGCAGCGGCCGACTAGCGGAATCCTACGAGCAGTACTTC
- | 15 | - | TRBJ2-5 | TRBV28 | CASSSQDRTQETQYF | TGTGCCAGCAGTTCACAAGACAGGACCCAAGAGACCCAGTACTTC
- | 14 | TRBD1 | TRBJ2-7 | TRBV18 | CASSPGQGSYEQYF | TGTGCCAGCTCACCCGGACAGGGCTCCTACGAGCAGTACTTC
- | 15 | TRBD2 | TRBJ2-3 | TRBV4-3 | CASREASGSGDTQYF | TGCGCCAGCAGGGAGGCTAGCGGTTCCGGAGATACGCAGTATTTT
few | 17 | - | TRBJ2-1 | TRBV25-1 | CASSATGLLSSYNEQFF | TGTGCCAGCAGTGCCACGGGACTCTTGAGCTCCTACAATGAGCAGTTCTTC
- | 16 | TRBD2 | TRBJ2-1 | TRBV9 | CASSARGGLLWNEQFF | TGTGCCAGCAGCGCCCGGGGGGGCCTACTCTGGAATGAGCAGTTCTTC
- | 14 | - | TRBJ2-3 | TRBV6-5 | CASSYSGRTDTQYF | TGTGCCAGCAGTTACTCGGGGCGCACAGATACGCAGTATTTT
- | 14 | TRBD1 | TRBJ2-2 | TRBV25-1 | CASRQGSNTGELFF | TGTGCCAGTAGACAGGGATCGAACACCGGGGAGCTGTTTTTT
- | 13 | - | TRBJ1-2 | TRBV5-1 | CASSDSGNYGYTF | TGCGCCAGTTCGGACAGTGGGAACTATGGCTACACCTTC
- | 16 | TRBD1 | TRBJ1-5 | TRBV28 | CASSLLSRGSRQPQHF | TGTGCCAGCAGTTTATTGTCCAGGGGGTCAAGACAGCCCCAGCATTTT
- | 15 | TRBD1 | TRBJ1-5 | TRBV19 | CASSTGTGDNQPQHF | TGTGCCAGTAGTACCGGGACAGGGGACAATCAGCCCCAGCATTTT
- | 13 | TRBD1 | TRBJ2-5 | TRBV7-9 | CASSFDRGETQYF | TGTGCCAGCAGCTTCGACAGGGGAGAGACCCAGTACTTC
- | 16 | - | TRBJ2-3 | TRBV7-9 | CASSLASREFTDTQYF | TGTGCCAGCAGCTTAGCGTCTCGGGAGTTCACAGATACGCAGTATTTT
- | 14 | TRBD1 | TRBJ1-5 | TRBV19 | CASRDRGNNQPQHF | TGTGCCAGTAGAGACAGGGGAAACAATCAGCCCCAGCATTTT
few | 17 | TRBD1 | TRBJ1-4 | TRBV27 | CASSLGDRGLTNEKLFF | TGTGCCAGCAGTTTGGGGGACAGGGGCCTAACTAATGAAAAACTGTTTTTT
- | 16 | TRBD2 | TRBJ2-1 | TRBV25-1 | CASSDPTSGSWNEQFF | TGTGCCAGCAGTGACCCGACTAGCGGGAGTTGGAATGAGCAGTTCTTC
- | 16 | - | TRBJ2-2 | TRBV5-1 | CASSLTDSANTGELFF | TGCGCCAGCAGCCTTACGGACAGTGCGAACACCGGGGAGCTGTTTTTT
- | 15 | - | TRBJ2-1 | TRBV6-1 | CASSPMGGLYNEQFF | TGTGCCAGCAGTCCAATGGGGGGGCTATACAATGAGCAGTTCTTC
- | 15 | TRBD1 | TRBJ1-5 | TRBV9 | CASSVGTGRNQPQHF | TGTGCCAGCAGCGTAGGGACAGGGCGGAATCAGCCCCAGCATTTT
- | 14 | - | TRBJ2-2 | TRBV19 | CASSITGVAGELFF | TGTGCCAGTAGTATTACGGGGGTGGCCGGGGAGCTGTTTTTT
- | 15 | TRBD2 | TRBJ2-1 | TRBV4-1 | CASSQIQAGGDEQFF | TGCGCCAGCAGCCAAATCCAAGCGGGGGGGGATGAGCAGTTCTTC
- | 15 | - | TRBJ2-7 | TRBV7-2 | CASSPPEGSPYEQYF | TGTGCCAGCAGCCCCCCGGAGGGCTCTCCCTACGAGCAGTACTTC
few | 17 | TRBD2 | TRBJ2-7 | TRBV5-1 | CASSRVGLAGAPYEQYF | TGCGCCAGCAGCCGTGTGGGACTAGCGGGTGCTCCCTACGAGCAGTACTTC
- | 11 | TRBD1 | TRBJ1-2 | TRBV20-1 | CSAGDRGGYTF | TGCAGTGCAGGGGACAGGGGGGGCTACACCTTC